This TCR beta chain was recovered during a study of cytomegalovirus exposure and HLA in healthy donors. A note on this clone: What it binds is unknown.

Amplification used 60 Vbeta primers and 13 Jbeta primers. Clones were sequenced by immunoSEQ multiplex PCR, and TCRdb holds only the in-frame ones, with some missing. Counted here are roughly 93,000 clones, about 80% occurring once; the ten biggest clones make up 6% to 8%. Findings and limits, study-wide: Further analysis was carried out later, and it showed several of the most significant clusters appearing linked to common viral pathogens. The Asian-associated ancestry cluster reportedly had fewer N-insertions than the roughly 670-donor mean in a later analysis.

Germline-derived CDR1 and CDR2 are SNHLY and FYNNEI. The CDR3 is 15 residues long. V was shortened by 6 bases and J by 2 bases, with 16 bases between the two germline ends. The sample taken for sequencing was PBMCs. The origin of this receptor is a man younger than 40 in good health and CMV-seronegative. This sequence joins TRBV2 and TRBJ2-5; D is perhaps TRBD1 (6 bases). This CDR3 is CASSKTGQQQETQYF. The CDR3 DNA reads as TGTGCCAGCAGCAAGACCGGACAGCAGCAAGAGACCCAGTACTTC.